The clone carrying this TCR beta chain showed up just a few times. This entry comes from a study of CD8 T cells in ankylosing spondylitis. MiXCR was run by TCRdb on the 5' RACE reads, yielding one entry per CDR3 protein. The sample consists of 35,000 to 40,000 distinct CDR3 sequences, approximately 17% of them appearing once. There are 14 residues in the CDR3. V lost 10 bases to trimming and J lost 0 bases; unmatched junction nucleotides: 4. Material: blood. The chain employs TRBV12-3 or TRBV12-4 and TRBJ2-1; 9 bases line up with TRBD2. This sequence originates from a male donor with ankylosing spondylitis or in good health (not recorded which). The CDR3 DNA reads TGTGCCACCCTAGCGGGATCCTCCTACAATGAGCAGTTCTTC. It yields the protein CATLAGSSYNEQFF.